These 32 T cell receptor beta chains were all obtained from the same sample, sequenced in a study of CD8+CD57+ T cells in acquired aplastic anemia. The template for TCR beta VDJ and CDR3 sequence profiling was genomic DNA. One entry per CDR3 protein, called by TCRdb with MiXCR from the reads. This sample yields about 240,000 distinct CDR3 sequences, of which around 43% are seen a single time; 6.5% to 10% belongs to the top ten. The authors sequenced patients whose flow cytometry had shown CD8+CD57+ cell expansion. What was sequenced was sorted CD4+, CD8+, or CD8+CD57+ T cells (not recorded which) from PBMCs. Source of these receptors: a human donor with aplastic anemia.

This clonotype was recorded a few times. This sequence joins TRBV24-1 and TRBJ2-2; 11 nucleotides match TRBD2. Germline V gives CDR1 KGHDR, CDR2 SFDVKD. CDR3 length: 17 amino acids. J was trimmed by 6 bases and V by 12 bases; bases with no gene match: 17. CDR3 loop: CAWSRWTSGWIAGELFF. DNA of the CDR3: TGTGCCTGGAGCCGGTGGACTAGCGGGTGGATTGCCGGGGAGCTGTTTTTT.

The table lists this clonotype with many counts. The gene calls are TRBV7-9 and TRBJ1-1; D unclear. V shed 1 base and J shed 1 base, with 7 bases lying between them. Per germline, CDR1 SEHNR and CDR2 FQNEAQ (reference sequence). The CDR3 totals 14 residues. CDR3 nucleotide sequence: TGTGCCAGCAGCTTAGGTAGTTCGAACACTGAAGCTTTCTTT. Translation: CASSLGSSNTEAFF.

This clonotype was seen repeatedly, ten times or more. The chain has TRBV9 and TRBJ1-3, with no clear D. Germline V lookup: CDR1 SGDLS, CDR2 YYNGEE. CDR3 length equals 17 residues. The germline V and J ends were trimmed by 3 bases and 0 bases, with 16 bases remaining between them. CDR3 loop: CASSEGPGPYSGNTIYF. The CDR3 coding sequence is TGTGCCAGCAGCGAAGGGCCTGGGCCCTACTCTGGAAACACCATATATTTT.

There are many counts of this clonotype. The chain combines TRBV4-3 with TRBJ1-1, with TRBD1 matching over 10 bases. Germline CDR1 reads LGHNA; CDR2 reads YSLEER. The CDR3 has 17 amino acids. Unmatched junction bases numbered 8, after V lost 0 bases and J lost 4 bases. The CDR3 spells CASSQDGTGALGTEAFF. The CDR3 DNA is TGCGCCAGCAGCCAAGATGGGACAGGGGCTCTGGGCACTGAAGCTTTCTTT.

This chain's CDR3 is CPHVSYQGANNYGYTF. The DNA for the CDR3 is TGTCCCCACGTAAGTTACCAAGGGGCGAATAACTATGGCTACACCTTC. The chain employs TRBV24-1 and TRBJ1-2, with a possible D match to TRBD1 (5 bases). The CDR3 totals 16 residues. Per the germline V gene, CDR1 is KGHDR and CDR2 is SFDVKD.

The chain links TRBV7-6 to TRBJ2-7, with unresolved D. V lost 0 bases to trimming and J lost 6 bases, with 9 bases between them. This CDR3 is 13 amino acids long. From germline, CDR1 is SGHVS and CDR2 FNYEAQ. The DNA of the CDR3 is TGTGCCAGCAGCTTAGCCCCCACGGGCGAGCAGTACTTC. Its translation: CASSLAPTGEQYF.

This clonotype has at least ten counts. The rearrangement uses TRBV25-1 and TRBJ1-4, with 7 bases fitting TRBD1. The CDR3 has 14 amino acids. Germline values: CDR1 MGHDK, CDR2 SYGVNS. Trimming took 8 bases from V and 8 from J; bases not matched to a gene: 11. This CDR3 reads CASQTRGLGEKLFF. CDR3 in DNA: TGTGCCAGCCAAACGAGGGGGCTGGGAGAAAAACTGTTTTTT.

A few counts support this clonotype. The chain employs TRBV10-2 and TRBJ1-6; no definite D call. Per germline, CDR1 WSHSY and CDR2 SAAADI. The CDR3 contains 14 residues. Trimming left V 2 bases short and J 8 bases short, with 10 bases between. CDR3 loop: CASSEPGRDSPLHF. CDR3 coding DNA: TGCGCCAGCAGTGAGCCCGGAAGGGATTCACCCCTCCACTTT.

This chain joins TRBV2 and TRBJ2-2; D is unclear. V lost 5 bases to trimming and J lost 9 bases, with 22 bases between them. This CDR3 spans 16 amino acids. The germline gives CDR1 SNHLY, CDR2 FYNNEI. CDR3 amino acids: CASSPLQPAAIRELFF. The CDR3 nucleotides are TGTGCCAGCAGTCCATTACAACCCGCGGCGATCAGGGAGCTGTTTTTT. Complete variable domain (other parts from reference TRBV2 and TRBJ2-2): EPEVTQTPSHQVTQMGQEVILRCVPISNHLYFYWYRQILGQKVEFLVSFYNNEISEKSEIFDDQFSVERPDGSNFTLKIRSTKLEDSAMYFCASSPLQPAAIRELFFGEGSRLTVL.

This clonotype was detected many times. This chain connects TRBV20-1 to TRBJ2-1, with TRBD1 identical over 7 bases. V was pared by 0 bases and J by 2 bases, with 4 bases of the junction left unmatched. Germline CDR1 is DFQATT and CDR2 is SNEGSKA (reference sequence). The CDR3 is 15 amino acids. This CDR3 is CSARDWDSPYNEQFF. The CDR3 coding sequence is TGCAGTGCTAGAGATTGGGACAGCCCCTACAATGAGCAGTTCTTC.

This clonotype was counted at least ten times. V and J are TRBV29-1 and TRBJ2-2; TRBD1 matches at 7 bases. V dropped 6 bases and J dropped 7; count of bases not matched to a gene: 14. The CDR3 has 15 amino acids. The germline V gene has CDR1 SQVTM and CDR2 ANQGSEA. CDR3 bases: TGCAGCGTCGCCCCCCCAGACAGGGTAGGCGGGGAGCTGTTTTTT. It encodes CSVAPPDRVGGELFF.

The sample holds many counts of this clonotype. The chain combines TRBV7-9 with TRBJ2-1, with D possibly matching TRBD2 (6 bases). This CDR3 has 14 residues. Trimming left V 0 bases short and J 7 bases short, with 10 bases between. Germline V CDR1 and CDR2: SEHNR, FQNEAQ (reference sequence). The CDR3 region is CASSLATRNNEQFF. For the CDR3, the DNA is TGTGCCAGCAGCTTAGCGACTAGGAATAATGAGCAGTTCTTC.

The chain employs TRBV2 and TRBJ1-6; no clear D gene. Between the trimmed V and J ends, which lost 7 bases and 10 bases, there was a span of 17 bases. Germline CDR1 SNHLY, CDR2 FYNNEI. This CDR3 is 14 amino acids long. The DNA of the CDR3 is TGTGCCAGCATCCCTTCTCCGGGCTTATCACCCCTCCACTTT. This sequence encodes CASIPSPGLSPLHF.

In this sample, this clonotype turned up many times. The chain has TRBV5-6 and TRBJ1-6; D is unresolved. The CDR3 length is 15 residues. Germline CDR1 reads SGHDT; CDR2 reads YYEEEE. Trimming took 2 bases from V and 0 from J, leaving 6 bases between them. The CDR3 region is CASSFQSSYNSPLHF. Written as DNA, the CDR3 is TGTGCCAGCAGCTTCCAGAGCTCCTATAATTCACCCCTCCACTTT. The full variable domain, rest sourced from reference TRBV5-6 and TRBJ1-6, is DAGVTQSPTHLIKTRGQQVTLRCSPKSGHDTVSWYQQALGQGPQFIFQYYEEEERQRGNFPDRFSGHQFPNYSSELNVNALLLGDSALYLCASSFQSSYNSPLHFGNGTRLTVT.

In this sample, this clonotype turned up many times. The chain links TRBV9 to TRBJ2-3, with D possibly being TRBD2 (6 bases). The CDR3 totals 13 residues. Trimming shortened V by 3 bases and J by 6 bases, and 11 bases separated the two germline ends. Germline CDR1 is SGDLS and CDR2 is YYNGEE. CDR3 loop: CASSDTRGDTQYF. The CDR3 bases are TGTGCCAGCAGCGATACTCGGGGGGATACGCAGTATTTT.

This clonotype was detected ten times or more. The chain couples TRBV5-6 to TRBJ1-2, with D possibly TRBD1 on 6 matching bases. Germline V CDR1 and CDR2: SGHDT, YYEEEE. Trimming removed 6 bases at V and 0 bases at J, with 24 bases between. The length of the CDR3 is 18 residues. CDR3 sequence: CASTPLVDSSGSNYGYTF. In DNA, the CDR3 is TGTGCCAGCACCCCACTGGTGGACAGCAGTGGATCTAACTATGGCTACACCTTC.

This clonotype has only a few counts. J is TRBJ2-4 and V is TRBV6-5, with D perhaps being TRBD1 or TRBD2 (6 bases each). The CDR3 has 13 residues. Trimming pared 8 bases from V and 6 bases from J, leaving 14 bases between. Germline-derived CDR1 and CDR2 are MNHEY and SVGAGI. CDR3 residues: CASSPGAGNIQYF. CDR3 bases: TGTGCCAGCTCACCGGGGGCCGGAAACATTCAGTACTTC.

This chain links TRBV24-1 with TRBJ2-2; maybe TRBD1 (6 bases). Germline V gene sequence: CDR1 KGHDR, CDR2 SFDVKD. Between the trimmed V and J ends, which lost 11 bases and 1 base, there was a span of 16 bases. The CDR3 covers 15 residues. The CDR3 loop is CASSQATGNTGELFF. DNA of the CDR3: TGTGCCAGCAGCCAGGCGACAGGGAACACCGGGGAGCTGTTTTTT.

This clonotype was seen just once. CDR3: CASSLVSGENSPLHF. Here the CDR3 DNA reads TGTGCCAGCAGCTTAGTTTCAGGGGAAAATTCACCCCTCCACTTT. This chain uses TRBV7-2 with TRBJ1-6; weak D call: TRBD1 (6 bases). Deletions cut 1 base from V and 7 bases from J, with 11 bases between. The CDR3 is 15 amino acids. CDR1 is SGHTA and CDR2 is FQGNSA in the germline V gene.

This clonotype has more than one count but fewer than ten. The V and J genes are TRBV4-2 and TRBJ1-1; 10 bases match TRBD1. V lost 4 bases and J lost 6; bases outside the gene matches: 8. CDR3 length equals 15 residues. The germline CDR1 and CDR2 sequences are LGHNA and YNFKEQ. In nucleotides, the CDR3 is TGTGCCAGCAGCCCAAGGACAGGGGGAGCTTCTGAAGCTTTCTTT. Translation: CASSPRTGGASEAFF.

This clonotype was counted only a few times. A much larger clone lies a single base off, so this may be a read error. No conserved phenylalanine or tryptophan ends this CDR3, so it is likely a read error. The V call is TRBV20-1, the J call TRBJ1-5, with a possible D match to TRBD1 (5 bases). Germline V gives CDR1 DFQATT, CDR2 SNEGSKA (reference sequence). V was cut by 0 bases and J by 3 bases, with 15 bases left in between. The CDR3 has 16 residues. CDR3 loop: CSARDTEEGLNQPQHS. Written as DNA, the CDR3 is TGCAGTGCTAGAGATACCGAAGAGGGACTCAATCAGCCCCAGCATTCT.

This clonotype was counted ten times or more. The chain uses TRBV11-2 and TRBJ1-2, with 8 bases matching TRBD1. Germline V gene data show CDR1 as SGHAT and CDR2 as FQNNGV. The CDR3 is 15 residues long. Losses at the gene ends were 5 bases for V and 3 bases for J; bases not matched to a gene: 8. This chain's CDR3 is CASSPRQGRDYGYTF. The CDR3 region has the DNA TGTGCCAGCAGCCCCCGACAGGGGCGAGACTATGGCTACACCTTC.

This clonotype was recorded many times. The rearrangement joins TRBV7-2 to TRBJ2-3; D gene uncertain. The CDR3 sequence is 16 residues long. V gave up 5 bases and J gave up 0 bases, with 15 bases separating them. Germline CDR1 is SGHTA and CDR2 is FQGNSA. CDR3 nucleotide sequence: TGTGCCAGCAGCACCCCGTCTACTACTAGCACAGATACGCAGTATTTT. Amino acids: CASSTPSTTSTDTQYF.

This clonotype was found once. One junction end disagrees with the germline gene, perhaps due to a read error. This rearrangement joins TRBV6-4 to TRBJ2-6; unclear D gene. Germline V gene data show CDR1 as MRHNA and CDR2 as SNTAGT. This CDR3 is 13 amino acids long. This CDR3 is CASSVDPEGTEAF. CDR3 coding DNA: TGTGCCAGCAGTGTCGATCCCGAAGGCACTGAAGCTTTC.

This clonotype was counted only a few times. The gene calls are TRBV30 and TRBJ1-1; TRBD1 might be the D (5 bases). With 8 bases removed from V and 1 base from J, the gap between germline ends came to 11 bases. CDR1 GTSNPN and CDR2 SVGIG come from the germline V gene (reference sequence). This CDR3 comprises 12 residues. CDR3 residues: CAGRDGNTEAFF. The DNA for the CDR3 is TGTGCCGGCCGGGACGGGAACACTGAAGCTTTCTTT.

This clonotype was counted a single time. Just one base apart from a much larger clone, this may be a read error. This sequence joins TRBV18 and TRBJ2-3; no definite D call. The CDR3 has 11 residues. Germline V gene lookup returns CDR1 KGHSH and CDR2 LQKENI. Here the CDR3 reads CAGSPGDTQYF. The DNA for the CDR3 is TGTGCCGGCTCACCTGGGGATACGCAGTATTTT.

The rearrangement uses TRBV7-3 and TRBJ2-1, with 12 bases identical to TRBD2. The trim removed 4 bases at V and 7 bases at J, leaving 8 bases unmatched. Germline loops: CDR1 SGHTA, CDR2 FQGTGA. This CDR3 spans 16 amino acids. CDR3 residues: CASSSKTSGGRNEQFF. CDR3 sequence (DNA): TGTGCCAGCAGCTCAAAAACTAGCGGGGGGCGGAATGAGCAGTTCTTC.

The V gene is TRBV7-3, the J gene TRBJ2-7; the D gene is possibly TRBD2 (6 bases). Germline V gene data show CDR1 as SGHTA and CDR2 as FQGTGA. Trimming removed 5 bases at V and 3 bases at J, with 11 bases between. This CDR3 is built from 13 residues. Here the CDR3 reads CASSAGSGYEQYF. CDR3 nucleotides: TGTGCCAGCAGCGCGGGGAGCGGCTACGAGCAGTACTTC.

V and J are TRBV5-4 and TRBJ2-1; 8 nucleotides align to TRBD2. V dropped 3 bases and J dropped 9; count of bases not matched to a gene: 11. This CDR3 is built from 15 residues. Germline CDR1 reads SGHNT; CDR2 reads YYREEE (reference sequence). CDR3 DNA: TGTGCCAGCAGCTGGACTAGCCGGACATGGGGTGAGCAGTTCTTC. Its protein is CASSWTSRTWGEQFF.

J is TRBJ2-1 and V is TRBV7-9, with 8 nucleotides matching TRBD1. CDR3 length: 14 amino acids. Germline assignment: CDR1 SEHNR and CDR2 FQNEAQ (reference sequence). Trimming at V came to 10 bases and at J to 1 base, leaving 6 bases not matched to a gene. In DNA form, the CDR3 reads TGTGCCATCAGTGGACAGGGATCCTACAATGAGCAGTTCTTC. Translation: CAISGQGSYNEQFF.

Many counts were recorded for this clonotype. V is TRBV20-1 and J is TRBJ1-1, with a possible D match to TRBD1 (6 bases). V was pared by 1 base and J by 6 bases, with 18 bases between. Germline loops: CDR1 DFQATT, CDR2 SNEGSKA (reference sequence). The CDR3 contains 15 residues. CDR3 region: CSARASNRVAPEAFF. The DNA for the CDR3 is TGCAGTGCTAGAGCGTCAAACAGGGTGGCCCCTGAAGCTTTCTTT.

This clonotype was observed at least ten times. The V call is TRBV20-1, the J call TRBJ1-3; weak D call: TRBD1 (6 bases). The CDR3 consists of 20 residues. Germline assignment: CDR1 DFQATT and CDR2 SNEGSKA (reference sequence). V dropped 0 bases and J dropped 4 bases, with 28 bases sitting between them. CDR3 bases: TGCAGTGCTAGAGATAGGATGCAAGCGAAGGGGGGCGCGGGAGGAAACACCATATATTTT. Translating it yields CSARDRMQAKGGAGGNTIYF.